Following are 22 T cell receptor beta chains from one sample sequenced in a study of circulating and synovial CD4+ cells in juvenile arthritis. The table came from immunoSEQ multiplex PCR; TCRdb's copy has only in-frame clones and leaves some out. The repertoire includes more than 30,000 clones, around 93% of them detected once, and roughly 3.1% sits in the top ten. Specimen: CD4+ T cells from blood. These TCRs come from a human donor with juvenile idiopathic arthritis.

The genes are TRBV5-5 and TRBJ1-3; tentative D call: TRBD1 (6 bases). The germline V and J ends were trimmed by 1 base and 2 bases, with 13 bases remaining between them. The germline gives CDR1 SGHKS, CDR2 YYEKEE (reference sequence). The CDR3 has 16 residues. The CDR3: CASSLTGLITGNTIYF. The CDR3 DNA reads as TGTGCCAGCAGCTTGACAGGGTTAATTACTGGAAACACCATATATTTT. The full variable domain, its missing parts supplied by reference TRBV5-5 and TRBJ1-3, is DAGVTQSPTHLIKTRGQQVTLRCSPISGHKSVSWYQQVLGQGPQFIFQYYEKEERGRGNFPDRFSARQFPNYSSELNVNALLLGDSALYLCASSLTGLITGNTIYFGEGSWLTVV.

The rearrangement joins TRBV6-5 to TRBJ2-3, with 7 nucleotides matching TRBD2. V shed 7 bases, J shed 6 bases, and the junction held 7 bases outside the gene matches. Germline assignment: CDR1 MNHEY and CDR2 SVGAGI. The CDR3 spans 13 residues. CDR3 sequence: CASTGGFGDTQYF. Here the CDR3 DNA reads TGTGCCAGCACGGGAGGCTTTGGGGATACGCAGTATTTT.

The rearrangement links TRBV28 to TRBJ1-5; 9 bases align to TRBD1. CDR3 length: 14 residues. Losses at the gene ends were 4 bases for V and 6 bases for J; bases not matched to a gene: 4. Germline V gene lookup returns CDR1 MDHEN and CDR2 SYDVKM. The CDR3 bases are TGTGCCAGCAGTTGGACAGGGGCCGCTCAGCCCCAGCATTTT. Amino acids: CASSWTGAAQPQHF.

The chain has TRBV19 and TRBJ2-7; TRBD1 matches 8 bases. The CDR3 covers 20 residues. Trimming at V came to 1 base and at J to 0 bases, leaving 17 bases not matched to a gene. Looked up from germline, CDR1 is LNHDA and CDR2 is SQIVND (reference sequence). The CDR3 loop reads CASSIGSGTGSIFSSYEQYF. CDR3 bases: TGTGCCAGTAGTATAGGGTCCGGGACAGGATCAATTTTTAGCTCCTACGAGCAGTACTTC.

V usage is TRBV5-1 and J usage is TRBJ2-3, with 7 bases aligning to TRBD2. Germline CDR1 is SGHRS and CDR2 is YFSETQ. This CDR3 has 16 residues. Trimming took 2 bases from V and 0 from J; bases not matched to a gene: 6. Here the CDR3 DNA reads TGCGCCAGCAGCTTTGGAGCGGGGCCAAGCACAGATACGCAGTATTTT. Translating gives CASSFGAGPSTDTQYF.

This clone was counted once. V gene TRBV5-8 combines with J gene TRBJ2-5; 8 bases align to TRBD2. This CDR3 has 18 residues. V gave up 0 bases and J gave up 0 bases; unmatched junction bases: 10. The germline gives CDR1 SGHTS, CDR2 YDEGEE. CDR3: CASSLGRPLLADQETQYF. The CDR3, as DNA: TGTGCCAGCAGCTTGGGAAGGCCCCTACTAGCGGACCAAGAGACCCAGTACTTC.

The chain links TRBV5-6 to TRBJ2-5, with 10 bases lining up with TRBD2. The CDR3 extends over 15 amino acids. With V trimmed by 2 bases and J by 5 bases, 6 bases remained unmatched. Looked up from germline, CDR1 is SGHDT and CDR2 is YYEEEE. DNA for the CDR3: TGTGCCAGCAGCTTCAGGCTAGCGGGAGTGGAGACCCAGTACTTC. Translated: CASSFRLAGVETQYF.

The J gene is TRBJ1-1, the V gene TRBV11-1, with 12 bases that match TRBD1. V lost 6 bases and J lost 5; bases outside the gene matches: 13. This CDR3 spans 17 amino acids. CDR1 and CDR2 (germline): SGHAT, FQDESV (reference sequence). The CDR3, as DNA: TGTGCCAGCAGTCGGAACCGGGACAGGGGGCGCGGGACTGAAGCTTTCTTT. This codes for CASSRNRDRGRGTEAFF.

The chain carries TRBV7-2 and TRBJ2-1, with TRBD2 matching 11 bases. CDR1 is SGHTA, CDR2 FQGNSA, per germline. The CDR3 extends over 16 amino acids. After removal of 1 base from V and 10 bases from J, the junction contained 9 bases not matched to a gene. The CDR3 DNA follows: TGTGCCAGCAGCTTAGTTAGCGGGAGGGCCTTATCCGAGCAGTTCTTC. Its translation is CASSLVSGRALSEQFF.

The V gene is TRBV27, the J gene TRBJ2-1; 9 bases fit TRBD2. Germline values: CDR1 MNHEY, CDR2 SMNVEV (reference sequence). J gave up 3 bases and V 5 bases, and 14 bases lay outside the gene matches. CDR3 length: 18 amino acids. This chain's CDR3 is CASSPRTPYSGSYNEQFF. Written as DNA, the CDR3 is TGTGCCAGCAGTCCCCGGACCCCCTATAGCGGGAGCTACAATGAGCAGTTCTTC.

The CDR3, as DNA: TGTGCCAGTAGTATCAGTAAGAAAAACATTCAGTACTTC. Encoded protein: CASSISKKNIQYF. The chain is built from TRBV19 and TRBJ2-4; D gene unclear. Germline values: CDR1 LNHDA, CDR2 SQIVND (reference sequence). The CDR3 is made up of 13 amino acids. The V and J ends lost 3 bases and 4 bases respectively, with 7 bases between them.

This clone occurred once. The chain is built from TRBV4-2 and TRBJ2-1; 9 bases are a match to TRBD1. The CDR3 runs to 16 residues. The germline V gene encodes CDR1 LGHNA and CDR2 YNFKEQ. V was pared by 3 bases and J by 3 bases, with 6 bases of the junction left unmatched. CDR3 loop: CASSHPRTGVYNEQFF. The CDR3 DNA reads as TGTGCCAGCAGCCATCCTCGGACAGGGGTCTACAATGAGCAGTTCTTC.

V usage is TRBV29-1 and J usage is TRBJ2-5; TRBD1 aligns across 7 bases. Germline V CDR1 and CDR2: SQVTM, ANQGSEA. V gave up 4 bases and J gave up 4 bases; unmatched junction bases: 9. The CDR3 is 14 residues long. The CDR3 here is CSVARTPGGETQYF. The CDR3, as DNA: TGCAGCGTTGCCAGGACGCCAGGGGGAGAGACCCAGTACTTC.

This clone was detected once. The J gene is TRBJ2-5, the V gene TRBV7-9, with D hard to call. Germline V lookup: CDR1 SEHNR, CDR2 FQNEAQ (reference sequence). The CDR3 extends over 12 amino acids. The germline V and J ends were trimmed by 5 bases and 4 bases, with 8 bases remaining between them. This chain's CDR3 is CASSAMLETQYF. Written as DNA, the CDR3 is TGTGCCAGCAGCGCGATGCTAGAGACCCAGTACTTC.

V usage is TRBV7-3 and J usage is TRBJ2-1, with 12 positions matching TRBD2. Trimming took 2 bases from V and 8 from J; bases not matched to a gene: 7. CDR3 length: 16 amino acids. From germline, CDR1 is SGHTA and CDR2 FQGTGA. The CDR3 sequence: CASSLRLAGGLDEQFF. CDR3 nucleotides: TGTGCCAGCAGCTTACGCCTAGCGGGAGGGTTAGATGAGCAGTTCTTC.

CDR3 region: CAWSQGTGANVLTF. The CDR3 DNA follows: TGTGCCTGGAGCCAGGGGACCGGGGCCAACGTCCTGACTTTC. The chain combines TRBV30 with TRBJ2-6; D might be TRBD1 (6 bases). The CDR3 contains 14 residues. Germline V CDR1 and CDR2: GTSNPN, SVGIG (reference sequence). Trimming pared 3 bases from V and 4 bases from J, leaving 10 bases between. The full variable domain, its missing parts supplied by reference TRBV30 and TRBJ2-6, is SQTIHQWPATLVQPVGSPLSLECTVEGTSNPNLYWYRQAAGRGLQLLFYSVGIGQISSEVPQNLSASRPQDRQFILSSKKLLLSDSGFYLCAWSQGTGANVLTFGAGSRLTVL.

This chain uses TRBV28 with TRBJ2-7; TRBD2 is a possible D gene (5 bases). CDR3 length: 12 residues. V was pared by 3 bases and J by 4 bases, with 7 bases between. The germline CDR1 and CDR2 sequences are MDHEN and SYDVKM. The CDR3 here is CASSLEDYEQYF. CDR3 sequence (DNA): TGTGCCAGCAGTTTGGAGGATTACGAGCAGTACTTC.

V gene TRBV11-3 combines with J gene TRBJ2-1, with a weak D call TRBD2 (5 bases). The CDR3 runs to 13 residues. Germline CDR1 reads SGHNT; CDR2 reads YENEEA. The germline V and J ends were trimmed by 8 bases and 9 bases, with 17 bases remaining between them. The CDR3 DNA is TGTGCCAGCCAAGCCCCCCGGGGTGGTGAGCAGTTCTTC. Translating it yields CASQAPRGGEQFF.

This chain connects TRBV30 to TRBJ2-7, with 7 bases identical to TRBD1. The CDR3 spans 14 residues. The V gene's germline CDR1 is GTSNPN and CDR2 SVGIG (reference sequence). J was trimmed by 3 bases and V by 3 bases; bases with no gene match: 8. The CDR3 coding sequence is TGTGCCTGGAGCATGGACAGGCGCCGCTACGAGCAGTACTTC. It encodes CAWSMDRRRYEQYF. Filled out from reference TRBV30 and TRBJ2-7, the complete variable domain reads SQTIHQWPATLVQPVGSPLSLECTVEGTSNPNLYWYRQAAGRGLQLLFYSVGIGQISSEVPQNLSASRPQDRQFILSSKKLLLSDSGFYLCAWSMDRRRYEQYFGPGTRLTVT.

The J gene is TRBJ1-4, the V gene TRBV5-1; possibly TRBD1 for D (5 bases). The V gene lost 3 bases and the J gene lost 7 bases, with 10 bases spanning the gap. The CDR3 runs to 13 residues. Germline-derived CDR1 and CDR2 are SGHRS and YFSETQ. This chain's CDR3 is CASSSQGSEKLFF. In DNA form, the CDR3 reads TGCGCCAGCAGCTCCCAGGGCAGTGAAAAACTGTTTTTT.

The chain is built from TRBV10-3 and TRBJ1-1; D might be TRBD1 (6 bases). The CDR3 contains 13 residues. V lost 5 bases to trimming and J lost 1 base, with 8 bases between them. Germline CDR1 ENHRY, CDR2 SYGVKD. The CDR3 coding sequence is TGTGCCATCAGTTGGACAGAGAACACTGAAGCTTTCTTT. Translation gives CAISWTENTEAFF.

The rearrangement joins TRBV10-3 to TRBJ2-5; D unclear. Judging by the DNA end, TRBJ2-7 fits better; the J call may be wrong. The CDR3 sequence is 13 residues long. CDR1 ENHRY and CDR2 SYGVKD come from the germline V gene. The CDR3 nucleotides read TGTGCCATCAGTGAGTCGCAAGTCTACGAGCAGTACTTC. Protein: CAISESQVYEQYF.